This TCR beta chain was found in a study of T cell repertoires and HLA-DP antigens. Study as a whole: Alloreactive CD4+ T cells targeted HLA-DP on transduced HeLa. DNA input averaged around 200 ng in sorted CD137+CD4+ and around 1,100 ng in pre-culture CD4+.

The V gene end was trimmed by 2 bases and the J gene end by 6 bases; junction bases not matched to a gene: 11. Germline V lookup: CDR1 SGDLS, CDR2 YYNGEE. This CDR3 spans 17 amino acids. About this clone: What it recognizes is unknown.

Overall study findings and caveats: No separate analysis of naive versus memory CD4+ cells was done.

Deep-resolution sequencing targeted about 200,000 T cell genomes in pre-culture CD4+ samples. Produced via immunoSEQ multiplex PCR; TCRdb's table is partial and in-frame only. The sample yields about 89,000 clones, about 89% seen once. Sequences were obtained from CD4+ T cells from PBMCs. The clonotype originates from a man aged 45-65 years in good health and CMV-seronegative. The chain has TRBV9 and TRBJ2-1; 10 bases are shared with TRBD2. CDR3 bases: TGTGCCAGCAGCGTGGATTACGGGACTAGCGTTCCCAATGAGCAGTTCTTC. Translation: CASSVDYGTSVPNEQFF.